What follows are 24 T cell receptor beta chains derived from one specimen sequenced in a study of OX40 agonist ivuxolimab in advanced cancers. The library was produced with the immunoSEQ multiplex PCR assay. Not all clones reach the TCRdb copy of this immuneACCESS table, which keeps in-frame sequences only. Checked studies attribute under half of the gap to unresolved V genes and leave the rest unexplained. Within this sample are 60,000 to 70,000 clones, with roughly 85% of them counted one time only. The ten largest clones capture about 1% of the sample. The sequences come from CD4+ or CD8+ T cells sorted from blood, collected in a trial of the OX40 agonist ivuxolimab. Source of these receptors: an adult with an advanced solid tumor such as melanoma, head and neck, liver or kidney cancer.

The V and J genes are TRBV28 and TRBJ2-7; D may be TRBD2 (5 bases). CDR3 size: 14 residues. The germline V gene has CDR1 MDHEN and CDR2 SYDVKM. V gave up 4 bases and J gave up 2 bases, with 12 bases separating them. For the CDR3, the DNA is TGTGCCAGCAGTTCGGACTCGAAAACCTACGAGCAGTACTTC. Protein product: CASSSDSKTYEQYF.

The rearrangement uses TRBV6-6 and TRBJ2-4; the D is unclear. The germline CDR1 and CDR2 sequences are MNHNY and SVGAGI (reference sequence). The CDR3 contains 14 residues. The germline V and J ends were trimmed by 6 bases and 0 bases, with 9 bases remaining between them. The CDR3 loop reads CASSQAEAKNIQYF. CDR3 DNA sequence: TGTGCCAGCAGCCAGGCCGAAGCCAAAAACATTCAGTACTTC.

The CDR3 sequence: CASSPEASGYTF. CDR3 coding DNA: TGTGCCAGCAGCCCTGAGGCTAGTGGCTACACCTTC. This chain uses TRBV4-2 with TRBJ1-2; D is uncertain. Trimming removed 4 bases from V and 7 bases from J, with 10 bases in between. Germline CDR1 is LGHNA and CDR2 is YNFKEQ. The CDR3 is 12 amino acids.

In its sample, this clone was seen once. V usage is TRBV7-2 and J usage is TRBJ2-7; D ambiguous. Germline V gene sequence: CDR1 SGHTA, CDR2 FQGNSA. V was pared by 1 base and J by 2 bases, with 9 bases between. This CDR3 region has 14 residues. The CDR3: CASSLGAATYEQYF. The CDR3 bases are TGTGCCAGCAGCTTAGGGGCGGCGACCTACGAGCAGTACTTC.

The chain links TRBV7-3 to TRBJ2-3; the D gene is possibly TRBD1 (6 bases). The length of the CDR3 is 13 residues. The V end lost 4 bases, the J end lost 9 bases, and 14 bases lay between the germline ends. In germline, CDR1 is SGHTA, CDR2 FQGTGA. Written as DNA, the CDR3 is TGTGCCAGCAGCTCCACAGGGAGTAGCACGCAGTATTTT. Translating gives CASSSTGSSTQYF.

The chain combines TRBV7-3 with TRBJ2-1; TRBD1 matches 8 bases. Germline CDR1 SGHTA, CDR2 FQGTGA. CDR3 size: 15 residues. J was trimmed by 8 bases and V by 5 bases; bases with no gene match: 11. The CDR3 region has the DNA TGTGCCAGCAGCCCCAGGGGGCAGAGTCAGGATGAGCAGTTCTTC. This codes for CASSPRGQSQDEQFF.

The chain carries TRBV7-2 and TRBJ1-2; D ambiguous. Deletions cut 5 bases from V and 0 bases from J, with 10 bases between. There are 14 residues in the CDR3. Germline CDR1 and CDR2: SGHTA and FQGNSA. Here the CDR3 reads CASSLNPSNYGYTF. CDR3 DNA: TGTGCCAGCAGCCTAAATCCATCTAACTATGGCTACACCTTC.

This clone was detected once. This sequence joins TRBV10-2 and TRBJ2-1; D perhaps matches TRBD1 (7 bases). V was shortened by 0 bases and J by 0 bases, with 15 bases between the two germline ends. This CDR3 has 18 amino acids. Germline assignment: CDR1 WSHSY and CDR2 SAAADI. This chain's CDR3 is CASSESTGDSSSYNEQFF. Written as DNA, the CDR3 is TGCGCCAGCAGTGAGTCGACGGGGGACAGTAGCTCCTACAATGAGCAGTTCTTC.

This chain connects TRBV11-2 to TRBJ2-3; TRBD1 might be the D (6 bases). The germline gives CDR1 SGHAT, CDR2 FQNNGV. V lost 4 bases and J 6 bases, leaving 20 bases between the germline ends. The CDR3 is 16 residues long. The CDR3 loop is CASSYIAFRGRDTQYF. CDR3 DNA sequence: TGTGCCAGCAGCTATATTGCGTTCAGGGGAAGGGATACGCAGTATTTT.

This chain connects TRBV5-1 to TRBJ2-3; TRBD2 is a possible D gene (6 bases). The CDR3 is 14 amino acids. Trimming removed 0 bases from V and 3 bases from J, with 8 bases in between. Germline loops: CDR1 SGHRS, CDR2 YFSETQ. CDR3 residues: CASSLAGETDTQYF. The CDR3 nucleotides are TGCGCCAGCAGCTTGGCGGGAGAAACAGATACGCAGTATTTT.

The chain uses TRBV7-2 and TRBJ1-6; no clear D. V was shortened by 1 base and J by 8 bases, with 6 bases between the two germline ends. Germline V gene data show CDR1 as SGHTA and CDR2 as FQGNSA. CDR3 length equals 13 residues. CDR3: CASSLGAYSPLHF. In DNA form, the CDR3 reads TGTGCCAGCAGCTTAGGAGCATATTCACCCCTCCACTTT.

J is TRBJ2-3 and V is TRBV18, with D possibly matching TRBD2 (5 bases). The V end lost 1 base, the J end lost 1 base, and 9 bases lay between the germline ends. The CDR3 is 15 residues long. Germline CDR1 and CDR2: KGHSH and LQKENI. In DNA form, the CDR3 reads TGTGCCAGCTCACCACTGGGAGTCCGCACAGATACGCAGTATTTT. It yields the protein CASSPLGVRTDTQYF.

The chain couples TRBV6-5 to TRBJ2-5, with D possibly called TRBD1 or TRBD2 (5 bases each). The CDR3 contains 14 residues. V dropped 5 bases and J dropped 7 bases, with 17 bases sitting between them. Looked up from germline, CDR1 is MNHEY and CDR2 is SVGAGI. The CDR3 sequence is CASSQGPVVTTQYF. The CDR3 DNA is TGTGCCAGCAGTCAGGGACCAGTAGTTACGACCCAGTACTTC.

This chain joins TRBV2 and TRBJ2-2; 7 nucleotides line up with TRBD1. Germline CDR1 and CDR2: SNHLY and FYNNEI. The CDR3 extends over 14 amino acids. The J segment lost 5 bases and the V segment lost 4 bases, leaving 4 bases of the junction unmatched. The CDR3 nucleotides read TGTGCCAGCAGTGCCGACAGGGAAACCGGGGAGCTGTTTTTT. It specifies CASSADRETGELFF.

CDR3 nucleotide sequence: TGCGCCAGCAGCTTAGACGGGAGGAGCACAGATACGCAGTATTTT. Encoded protein: CASSLDGRSTDTQYF. The J gene is TRBJ2-3, the V gene TRBV5-1; 7 nucleotides align to TRBD2. The junction had 3 bases not matched to a gene; V was cut back by 2 bases and J by 0 bases. From germline, CDR1 is SGHRS and CDR2 YFSETQ. The CDR3 spans 15 residues.

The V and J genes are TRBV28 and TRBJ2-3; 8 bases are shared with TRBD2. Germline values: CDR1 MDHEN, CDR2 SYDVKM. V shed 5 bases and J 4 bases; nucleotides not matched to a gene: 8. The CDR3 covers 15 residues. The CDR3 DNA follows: TGTGCCAGCAGTCCAGCGGGAGAGGGAGCAGATACGCAGTATTTT. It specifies CASSPAGEGADTQYF.

The CDR3 reads CASSLAGGLQPQHF. The CDR3 coding sequence is TGTGCCAGCAGCTTAGCGGGGGGCTTACAGCCCCAGCATTTT. The chain is built from TRBV7-2 and TRBJ1-5; D may be TRBD1 (6 bases). The length of the CDR3 is 14 residues. CDR1 and CDR2 (germline): SGHTA, FQGNSA. The V and J ends lost 0 bases and 7 bases respectively, with 10 bases between them.

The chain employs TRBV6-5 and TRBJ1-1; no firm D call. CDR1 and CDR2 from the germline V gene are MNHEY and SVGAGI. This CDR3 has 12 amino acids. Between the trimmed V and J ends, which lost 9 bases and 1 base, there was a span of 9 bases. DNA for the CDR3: TGTGCCAGTCGAGACCCGAACACTGAAGCTTTCTTT. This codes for CASRDPNTEAFF.

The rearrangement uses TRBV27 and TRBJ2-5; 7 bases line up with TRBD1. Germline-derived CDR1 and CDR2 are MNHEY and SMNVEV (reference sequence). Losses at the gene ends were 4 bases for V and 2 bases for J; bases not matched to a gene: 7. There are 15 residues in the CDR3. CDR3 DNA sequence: TGTGCCAGCAGTTCCTGGGGACAGAAACAAGAGACCCAGTACTTC. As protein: CASSSWGQKQETQYF.

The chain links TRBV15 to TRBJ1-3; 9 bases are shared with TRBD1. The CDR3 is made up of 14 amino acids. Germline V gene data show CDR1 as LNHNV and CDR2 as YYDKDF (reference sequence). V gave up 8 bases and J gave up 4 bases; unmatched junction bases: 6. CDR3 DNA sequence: TGTGCCACCTCACAGGGGGCTTGGGGAAACACCATATATTTT. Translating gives CATSQGAWGNTIYF.

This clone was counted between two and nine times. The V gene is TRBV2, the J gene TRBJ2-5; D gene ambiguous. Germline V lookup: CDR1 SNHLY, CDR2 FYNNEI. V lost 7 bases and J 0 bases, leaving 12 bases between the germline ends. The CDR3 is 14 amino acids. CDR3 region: CASNNLGYQETQYF. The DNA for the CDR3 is TGTGCCAGCAACAATCTCGGGTACCAAGAGACCCAGTACTTC.

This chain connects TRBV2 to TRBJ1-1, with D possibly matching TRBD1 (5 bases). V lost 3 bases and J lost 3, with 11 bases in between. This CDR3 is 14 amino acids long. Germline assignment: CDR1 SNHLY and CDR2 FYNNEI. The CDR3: CASSDIVRDTEAFF. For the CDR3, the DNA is TGTGCCAGCAGTGATATAGTCAGGGACACTGAAGCTTTCTTT.

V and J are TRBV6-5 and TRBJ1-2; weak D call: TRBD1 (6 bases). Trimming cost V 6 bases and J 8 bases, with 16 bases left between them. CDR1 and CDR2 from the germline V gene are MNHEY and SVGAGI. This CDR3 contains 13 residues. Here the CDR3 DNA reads TGTGCCAGCAGAACAGGGATTGCTCGGGGCTACACCTTC. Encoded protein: CASRTGIARGYTF.

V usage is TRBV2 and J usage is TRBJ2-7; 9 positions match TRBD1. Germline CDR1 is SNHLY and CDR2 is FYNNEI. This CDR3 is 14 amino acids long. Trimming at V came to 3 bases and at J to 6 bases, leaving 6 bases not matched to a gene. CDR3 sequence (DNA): TGTGCCAGCAGTGATGGACAGGGGAATACCGAGCAGTACTTC. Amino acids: CASSDGQGNTEQYF.